This T cell receptor beta chain was sequenced during a study of T cell responses to AZD1222 COVID-19 vaccine. The CDR3 totals 14 residues. Trimming pared 4 bases from V and 2 bases from J, leaving 12 bases between. Germline V lookup: CDR1 ENHRY, CDR2 SYGVKD. Study-wide points: Just a handful of people given AZD1222 tested seropositive at baseline. Vaccine-related CD4 TCRs covered spike, predominating at 160-218 and 743-854. Receipt of two AZD1222 doses was followed by a rise in Spike-specific TCR breadth and depth.

Generated by immunoSEQ multiplex PCR, the TCRdb table keeps only in-frame clones and is missing some. Among some 63,000 clones listed, about 88% were seen once. As for this clone: Antigen unknown.

V usage is TRBV10-3 and J usage is TRBJ2-7; maybe TRBD1 (6 bases). Source: peripheral blood, taken 28 days after the second AZD1222 dose. The receptor comes from an adult who received the AZD1222 COVID-19 vaccine. CDR3 amino acids: CAISGRDITYEQYF. CDR3 coding DNA: TGTGCCATCAGTGGCCGGGACATTACCTACGAGCAGTACTTC.